This T cell receptor beta chain came from a study of cytomegalovirus exposure and HLA in healthy donors. Worth noting for this clone: What it binds is not known.

Whole-study results and caveats: According to a subsequent analysis, TCR clusters from the first cohort were inclined to appear together in the 110 or so validation repertoires.

The table came from immunoSEQ multiplex PCR; TCRdb's copy has only in-frame clones and leaves some out. The sample records about 160,000 clones, approximately 96% being singletons. V dropped 2 bases and J dropped 1 base, with 11 bases sitting between them. The V gene's germline CDR1 is SGHTA and CDR2 FQGNSA. The CDR3 consists of 15 residues. The specimen was PBMCs. The receptor's source is a young woman in good health and CMV-seronegative. V gene TRBV7-2 combines with J gene TRBJ2-5; D is uncertain. For the CDR3, the DNA is TGTGCCAGCAGCTTATCACGAGCTATCCAAGAGACCCAGTACTTC. Protein sequence: CASSLSRAIQETQYF.